This entry is about one T cell receptor beta chain. Among the donors, all were Caucasian adults who lived in Nashville, Tennessee. This entry comes from a study of shared clonotypes between healthy human individuals. Study at large: Aged 18 to 49, the donors were a couple of women and a few men.

Several immunoSEQ 96-well plates shared each subset's DNA, each plate a replicate. Methods used by the authors: Quality scores were absent from the junction-only immunoSEQ sequences, so filtering differed. Assay: immunoSEQ multiplex PCR; the TCRdb copy retains only in-frame clones and omits some. V and J calls plus clone size are reproduced from that table; the DNA served to infer D and trimming. The sample contains about 480,000 clones, roughly 85% of which appear only once. The specimen sequenced was PBMCs. The TCR was taken from a woman in her thirties or forties in good health. Some clones in this sample may be carry-over from other donors' samples.

The CDR3 nucleotides read TGTGCCAGCAGCTTAAGCTCCCGGGCTAGCGGACTGTACTTC. Its translation: CASSLSSRASGLYF. The chain combines TRBV7-9 with TRBJ2-7; 7 bases are a match to TRBD2. Germline loops: CDR1 SEHNR, CDR2 FQNEAQ (reference sequence). With V trimmed by 2 bases and J by 12 bases, 13 bases remained unmatched. The CDR3 consists of 14 residues.